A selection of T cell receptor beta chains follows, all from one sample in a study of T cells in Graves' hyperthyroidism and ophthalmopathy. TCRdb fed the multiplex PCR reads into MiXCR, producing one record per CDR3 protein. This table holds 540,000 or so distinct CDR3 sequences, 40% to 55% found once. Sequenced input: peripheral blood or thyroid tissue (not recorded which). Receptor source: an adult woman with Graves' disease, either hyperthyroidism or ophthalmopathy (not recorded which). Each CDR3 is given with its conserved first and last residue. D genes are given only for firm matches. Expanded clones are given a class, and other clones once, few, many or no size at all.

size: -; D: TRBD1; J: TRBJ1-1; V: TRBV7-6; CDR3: CASGGGQGYGAFF; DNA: TGTGCCAGCGGGGGGGGACAGGGTTATGGAGCTTTCTTT
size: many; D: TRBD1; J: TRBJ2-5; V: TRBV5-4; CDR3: CASSQGTGVQETQYF; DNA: TGTGCCAGCAGCCAAGGGACAGGGGTTCAAGAGACCCAGTACTTC
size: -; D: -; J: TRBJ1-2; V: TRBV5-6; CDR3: CASSSATGWNYGYTF; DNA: TGTGCCAGCAGTTCTGCCACAGGGTGGAACTATGGCTACACCTTC
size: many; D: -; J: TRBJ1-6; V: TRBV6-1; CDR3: CASSAFSSAPLHF; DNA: TGTGCCAGCAGTGCCTTCTCGAGTGCACCCCTCCACTTT
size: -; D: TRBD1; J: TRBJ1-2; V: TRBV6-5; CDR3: CASSPQGTGGYTF; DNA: TGTGCCAGCAGTCCCCAGGGGACAGGAGGCTACACCTTC
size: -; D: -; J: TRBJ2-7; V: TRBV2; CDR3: CASRGDGEQYF; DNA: TGTGCCAGCAGGGGGGATGGGGAGCAGTACTTC
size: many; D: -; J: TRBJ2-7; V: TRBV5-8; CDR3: CASSQPGTSLTYEQYF; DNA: TGTGCCAGCAGCCAACCCGGGACTTCCCTCACCTACGAGCAGTACTTC
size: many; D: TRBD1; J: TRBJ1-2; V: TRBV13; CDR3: CASSHRDRGGGYTF; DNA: TGTGCCAGCAGCCATAGGGACAGGGGCGGCGGCTACACCTTC
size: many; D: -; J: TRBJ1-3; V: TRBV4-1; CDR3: CASSADRFAGNTIYF; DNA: TGCGCCAGCAGCGCCGACAGGTTCGCTGGAAACACCATATATTTT
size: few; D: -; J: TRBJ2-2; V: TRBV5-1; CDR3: CASSFYQPKRGLWAGELFF; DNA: TGCGCCAGCAGCTTCTATCAGCCCAAACGGGGACTTTGGGCCGGGGAGCTGTTTTTT
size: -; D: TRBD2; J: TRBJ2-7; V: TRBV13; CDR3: CASSLGLAGVRYEQYF; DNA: TGTGCCAGCAGCTTAGGACTAGCGGGAGTGAGATACGAGCAGTACTTC
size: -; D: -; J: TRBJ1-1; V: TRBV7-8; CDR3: CASSVRETEAFF; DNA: TGTGCCAGCAGCGTTAGAGAGACTGAAGCTTTCTTT
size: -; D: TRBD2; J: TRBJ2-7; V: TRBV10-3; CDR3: CAIRPGLAGSGEQYF; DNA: TGTGCCATCAGACCGGGACTAGCGGGATCGGGGGAGCAGTACTTC
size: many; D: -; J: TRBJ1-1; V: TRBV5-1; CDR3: CASSLGDLNTEAFF; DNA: TGCGCCAGCAGCTTGGGTGACCTTAACACTGAAGCTTTCTTT
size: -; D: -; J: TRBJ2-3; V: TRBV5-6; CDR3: CASSLGGTRTDTQYF; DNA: TGTGCCAGCAGCTTGGGGGGGACTCGCACAGATACGCAGTATTTT
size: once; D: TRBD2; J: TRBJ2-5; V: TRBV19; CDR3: CASRQSGLVQETQYF; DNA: TGTGCCAGTAGGCAATCGGGACTAGTTCAAGAGACCCAGTACTTC
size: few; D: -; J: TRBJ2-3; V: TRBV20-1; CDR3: CSANVVLGGFTDTQYF; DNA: TGCAGTGCTAACGTAGTCTTGGGCGGGTTCACAGATACGCAGTATTTT
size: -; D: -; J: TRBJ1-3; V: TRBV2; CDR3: CASKGAATTHGYTIYF; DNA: TGTGCCAGCAAGGGAGCAGCTACCACTCATGGCTACACCATATATTTT
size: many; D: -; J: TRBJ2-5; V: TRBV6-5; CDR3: CASSYGEFPPKTQYF; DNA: TGTGCCAGCAGTTACGGCGAGTTTCCGCCGAAGACCCAGTACTTC
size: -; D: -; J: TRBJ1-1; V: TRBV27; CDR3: CASSPRGLGAEAFF; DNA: TGTGCCAGCAGTCCCCGAGGCTTAGGCGCTGAAGCTTTCTTT
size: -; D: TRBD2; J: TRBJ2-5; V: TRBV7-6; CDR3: CASSWRETETQYF; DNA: TGTGCCAGCAGCTGGCGGGAGACGGAGACCCAGTACTTC
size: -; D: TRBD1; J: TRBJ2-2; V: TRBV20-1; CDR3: CSARRDRGGELFF; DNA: TGCAGTGCTAGACGGGACAGGGGCGGGGAGCTGTTTTTT
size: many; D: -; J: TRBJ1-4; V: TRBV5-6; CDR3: CASSNLVATNEKLFF; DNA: TGTGCCAGCAGTAACCTGGTTGCAACTAATGAAAAACTGTTTTTT
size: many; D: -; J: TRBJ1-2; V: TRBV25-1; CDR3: CASSEGAGAHYGYTF; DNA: TGTGCCAGCAGTGAAGGAGCTGGGGCACACTATGGCTACACCTTC
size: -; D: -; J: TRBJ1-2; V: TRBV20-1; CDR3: CSALGVRTTVTGYTF; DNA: TGCAGTGCTTTGGGCGTTCGGACCACTGTAACTGGCTACACCTTC
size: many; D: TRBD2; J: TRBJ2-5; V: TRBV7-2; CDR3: CASSPRTSGLIGQYF; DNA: TGTGCCAGCAGCCCCCGGACTAGCGGGTTAATTGGCCAGTACTTC
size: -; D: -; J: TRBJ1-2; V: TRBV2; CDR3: CASRAPGTDGYTF; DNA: TGTGCCAGCAGGGCTCCGGGGACGGATGGCTACACCTTC
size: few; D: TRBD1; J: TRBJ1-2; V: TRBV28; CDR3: CASSSWTGGSGYGYTF; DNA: TGTGCCAGCAGTTCTTGGACAGGGGGCTCTGGCTATGGCTACACCTTC
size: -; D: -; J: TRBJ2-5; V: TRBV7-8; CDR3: CASSLEDGYQPQYF; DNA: TGTGCCAGCAGCTTAGAGGACGGGTATCAGCCCCAGTACTTC
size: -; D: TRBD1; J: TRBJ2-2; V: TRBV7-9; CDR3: CASSLANRGLFF; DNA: TGTGCCAGCAGCTTAGCGAACAGGGGGCTGTTTTTT
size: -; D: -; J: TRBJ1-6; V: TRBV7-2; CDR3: CASSTYQRPNSPLHF; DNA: TGTGCCAGCAGCACATATCAAAGGCCAAATTCACCCCTCCACTTT
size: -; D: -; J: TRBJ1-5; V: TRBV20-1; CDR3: CSAREGGYSNQPQHF; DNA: TGCAGTGCTAGAGAAGGGGGGTATAGCAATCAGCCCCAGCATTTT
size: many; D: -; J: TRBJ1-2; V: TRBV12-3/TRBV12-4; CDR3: CASSPFTRGYTF; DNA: TGTGCCAGCAGTCCCTTCACAAGAGGCTACACCTTC
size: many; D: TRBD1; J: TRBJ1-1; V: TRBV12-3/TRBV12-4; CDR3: CASSRPGQGNTEAFF; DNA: TGTGCCAGCAGTAGACCGGGACAGGGAAACACTGAAGCTTTCTTT
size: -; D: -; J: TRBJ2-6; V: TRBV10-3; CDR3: CAISGRGAGANVLTF; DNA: TGTGCCATCAGTGGTCGGGGCGCTGGGGCCAACGTCCTGACTTTC
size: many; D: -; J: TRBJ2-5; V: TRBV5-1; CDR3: CASSFHEGMEETQYF; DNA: TGCGCCAGCAGCTTTCATGAGGGCATGGAAGAGACCCAGTACTTC
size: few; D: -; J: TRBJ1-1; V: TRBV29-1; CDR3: CSVLTGTSNTEAFF; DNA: TGCAGCGTGTTAACCGGGACTAGCAACACTGAAGCTTTCTTT
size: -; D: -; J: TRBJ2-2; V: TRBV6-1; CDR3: CASSTVWGNTGELFF; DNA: TGTGCCAGCAGCACCGTTTGGGGGAACACCGGGGAGCTGTTTTTT
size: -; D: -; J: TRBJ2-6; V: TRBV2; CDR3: CASSLDTGSGANVLTF; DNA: TGTGCCAGCAGTCTAGATACGGGCTCTGGGGCCAACGTCCTGACTTTC
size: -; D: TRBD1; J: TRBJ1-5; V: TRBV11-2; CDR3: CASSFTGTGNQPQHF; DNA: TGTGCCAGCAGCTTTACCGGGACAGGGAATCAGCCCCAGCATTTT
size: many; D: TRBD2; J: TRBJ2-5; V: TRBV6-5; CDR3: CASSYSLAGFQETQYF; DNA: TGTGCCAGCAGTTACTCGCTAGCGGGGTTCCAAGAGACCCAGTACTTC